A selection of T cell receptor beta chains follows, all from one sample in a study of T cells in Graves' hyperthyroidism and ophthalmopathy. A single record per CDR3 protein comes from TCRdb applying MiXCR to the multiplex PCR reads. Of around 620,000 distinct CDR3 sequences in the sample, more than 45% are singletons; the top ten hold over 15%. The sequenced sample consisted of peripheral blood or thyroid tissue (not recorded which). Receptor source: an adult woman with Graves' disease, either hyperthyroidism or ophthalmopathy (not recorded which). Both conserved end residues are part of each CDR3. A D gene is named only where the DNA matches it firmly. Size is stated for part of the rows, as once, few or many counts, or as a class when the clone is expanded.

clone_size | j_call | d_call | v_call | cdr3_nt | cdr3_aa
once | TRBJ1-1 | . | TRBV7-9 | TGTGCCAGCAGCTCACCGGGAAGGGGGTTGAACACTGAAGCTTTCTTT | CASSSPGRGLNTEAFF
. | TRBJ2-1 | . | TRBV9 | TGTGCCAGCAGTGCATGGACAGATACAATAGAGCAGTTCTTC | CASSAWTDTIEQFF
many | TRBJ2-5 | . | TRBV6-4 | TGTGCCAGCTCACCCTCTGGTAACCAAGAGACCCAGTACTTC | CASSPSGNQETQYF
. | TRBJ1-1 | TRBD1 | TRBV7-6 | TGTGCCAGCAGCTTATGGACAGGGGGCGATTTGAACACTGAAGCTTTCTTT | CASSLWTGGDLNTEAFF
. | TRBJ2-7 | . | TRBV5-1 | TGCGCCAGCAGCTTGATGGGGGGAAGGGAGCAGTACTTC | CASSLMGGREQYF
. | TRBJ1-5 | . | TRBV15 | TGTGCCACCGGGAGGCCAGGGAATGGTCAGCCCCAGCATTTT | CATGRPGNGQPQHF
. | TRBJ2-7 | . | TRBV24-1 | TGTGCCCCCGTTTACTCCTACGAGCAGTACTTC | CAPVYSYEQYF
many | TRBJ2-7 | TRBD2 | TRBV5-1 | TGCGCCAGCAGCTTCGGCGGGGGAGGGGTCGAGCAGTACTTC | CASSFGGGGVEQYF
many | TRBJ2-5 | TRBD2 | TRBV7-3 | TGTGCCAGCAGCTCGGGACTAGCGGAAGAGACCCAGTACTTC | CASSSGLAEETQYF
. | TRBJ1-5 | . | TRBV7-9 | TGTGCCAGCAGCTTAGTGGCACTTACCCAGCATTTT | CASSLVALTQHF
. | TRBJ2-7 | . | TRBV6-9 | TGTGCCAGCAGTTACCAACAAGGGTCCTTGCGCTACGAGCAGTACTTC | CASSYQQGSLRYEQYF
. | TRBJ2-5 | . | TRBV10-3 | TGTGCCATCACCCCTTTAGTGGACTATGGCTTGTACCAAGAGACCCAGTACTTC | CAITPLVDYGLYQETQYF
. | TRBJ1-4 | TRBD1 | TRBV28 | TGTGCCAGCAGTCTTGGACAGGGTGCTAATGAAAAACTGTTTTTT | CASSLGQGANEKLFF